The clone carrying this T cell receptor (beta chain) was seen a single time. No antigen is known for it. Additional DNA sequences in this sample encode the identical CDR3. The sample is drawn from a study of cytomegalovirus exposure and HLA in healthy donors. The study, taken as a whole, reports: Versus the approximately 670-donor mean, an Asian-associated ancestry cluster reportedly showed fewer N-insertions in a later analysis.

Germline V gene sequence: CDR1 SGHRS, CDR2 YFSETQ. The germline V and J ends were trimmed by 0 bases and 8 bases, with 15 bases remaining between them. The CDR3 has 15 amino acids. PCR used 60 Vbeta primers and 13 Jbeta primers. This table comes from immunoSEQ multiplex PCR, and its TCRdb copy is limited to in-frame clones, with some not included. The data show nearly 95,000 clones, 63% seen once. This TCR derives from a young woman in good health and CMV-seronegative. The V call is TRBV5-1, the J call TRBJ2-1; D is possibly TRBD1 (6 bases). Material for sequencing was PBMCs. Here the CDR3 DNA reads TGCGCCAGCAGCTTGGTCGACAGGCCTGGCGATGAGCAGTTCTTC. As protein: CASSLVDRPGDEQFF.